The rows below give T cell receptor beta chains drawn from one sample of a study of early T cells in non-severe SARS-CoV-2 infection. A single record per CDR3 protein comes from TCRdb applying MiXCR to the 5' RACE reads. The sample lists tens of thousands of distinct CDR3 sequences, about 5.7% occurring once. The sample was whole blood, taken at baseline. The receptors were sampled from an adult who was a healthcare worker with PCR-confirmed SARS-CoV-2 infection or an uninfected control (not recorded which). The CDR3 runs from the conserved cysteine through the conserved F or W. A D gene is named only where the DNA matches it firmly. Only some rows state a clone size, as once, few, many or a class for expanded clones.

>TRBJ1-2|NA|TRBV7-2|many
TGTGCCAGCAGCTTATCGTCGTATGGCTACACCTTC
CASSLSSYGYTF
>TRBJ2-2|NA|TRBV7-8|many
TGTGCCAGCAGCTTAGGCCAGAACACCGGGGAGCTGTTTTTT
CASSLGQNTGELFF
>TRBJ1-4|NA|TRBV7-9|NA
TGTGCCAGCAGCTTACTAGGGGATGAAAAACTGTTTTTT
CASSLLGDEKLFF
>TRBJ1-3|NA|TRBV6-1|few
TGTGCCAGCAGTGAACGGGACGGCTCTGGAAACACCATATATTTT
CASSERDGSGNTIYF
>TRBJ2-2|NA|TRBV15|many
TGTGCCACCAGCTATTCCTCCACCGGGGAGCTGTTTTTT
CATSYSSTGELFF
>TRBJ2-1|TRBD1|TRBV12-3/TRBV12-4|many
TGTGCCAGCAGTTTGGGACAGCTCTTCTCCTACAATGAGCAGTTCTTC
CASSLGQLFSYNEQFF
>TRBJ2-3|NA|TRBV5-6|NA
TGTGCCAGCAGCTATCCTGGCGGGGGCACAGATACGCAGTATTTT
CASSYPGGGTDTQYF
>TRBJ2-5|NA|TRBV6-6|few
TGTGCCAGCAGTTATCTGACAGTCGGAGAGACCCAGTACTTC
CASSYLTVGETQYF
>TRBJ2-1|NA|TRBV11-2|NA
TGTGCCAGCAGCCTTGCCGGAGGGGGTAATGAGCAGTTCTTC
CASSLAGGGNEQFF
>TRBJ2-7|NA|TRBV7-9|medium-sized
TGTGCCAGCAGCCTGCCCGGGTCCTACGAGCAGTACTTC
CASSLPGSYEQYF
>TRBJ1-5|NA|TRBV30|NA
TGTGCCTGGAGTGTATCCCATGGGGATCAGCCCCAGCATTTT
CAWSVSHGDQPQHF
>TRBJ2-3|NA|TRBV9|many
TGTGCCAGCACCGGGGGAGGACGGTCAGATACGCAGTATTTT
CASTGGGRSDTQYF
>TRBJ2-1|NA|TRBV7-2|many
TGTGCCAGCAGCTTAGGTACCGCCCGGAACAATGAGCAGTTCTTC
CASSLGTARNNEQFF
>TRBJ2-1|NA|TRBV30|many
TGTGCCTGGATCCCCGGGGTTCCCCTCTTC
CAWIPGVPLF
>TRBJ2-1|TRBD2|TRBV10-2|many
TGCGCCAGCAGCCCGCAACTAGCGTCCAATGAGCAGTTCTTC
CASSPQLASNEQFF
>TRBJ2-2|TRBD1|TRBV12-3/TRBV12-4|many
TGTGCCAGCAGATGGACAGGGATTTTTGGAGCGGACACCGGGGAGCTGTTTTTT
CASRWTGIFGADTGELFF
>TRBJ2-2|TRBD1|TRBV2|many
TGTGCCAGCATCGAAGACAGGGCTGCCCTCACCGGGGAGCTGTTTTTT
CASIEDRAALTGELFF
>TRBJ2-7|TRBD1|TRBV2|many
TGTGCCAGCACCGGAGGGACAGGGGCGGGTGAGCAGTACTTC
CASTGGTGAGEQYF
>TRBJ2-3|NA|TRBV6-5|NA
TGTGCCAGCAGTTACTCGAGGACTAGCACAGATACGCAGTATTTT
CASSYSRTSTDTQYF
>TRBJ1-4|TRBD1|TRBV20-1|few
TGCAGTGCTAGTCCCGGGACAGCCCGCGAAGAAAAACTGTTTTTT
CSASPGTAREEKLFF
>TRBJ2-1|TRBD2|TRBV20-1|NA
TGCAGTCCACAGAATCCCGGGACTACCAATGAGCAGTTCTTC
CSPQNPGTTNEQFF
>TRBJ2-5|NA|TRBV7-2|few
TGTGCTAGCGCAATCGGAGGGCCGGGGGAGACCCAGTACTTC
CASAIGGPGETQYF
>TRBJ1-1|TRBD1|TRBV20-1|NA
TGCAGTGTCTTGTTGGGACAGGCCCTGAACACTGAAGCTTTCTTT
CSVLLGQALNTEAFF
>TRBJ2-1|NA|TRBV25-1|NA
TGTGCCAGCAGTGAACGGGTAGCCTACAATGAGCAGTTCTTC
CASSERVAYNEQFF
>TRBJ1-4|NA|TRBV20-1|few
TGCAGTGCTATCCAGAGCAATGAAAAACTGTTTTTT
CSAIQSNEKLFF
>TRBJ1-2|NA|TRBV4-3|few
TGCGCCAGCAGCCAAGAAGTACAGGACAGAGGAGGCTACACCTTC
CASSQEVQDRGGYTF
>TRBJ2-5|NA|TRBV7-9|many
TGTGCCAGCAGCGAGGGCCCGGGGGAGTACTTC
CASSEGPGEYF
>TRBJ2-3|TRBD2|TRBV7-9|many
TGTGCCAGCAGCCCACAGACTAGCGGGAGTGATACGCAGTATTTT
CASSPQTSGSDTQYF
>TRBJ2-1|NA|TRBV11-1|many
TGTGCCAGCAGCTCGTACTTTAGGGACCGATACAATGAGCAGTTCTTC
CASSSYFRDRYNEQFF
>TRBJ1-6|NA|TRBV20-1|few
TGCAGTGCATTGGACAGCCAGTATTCACCCCTCCACTTT
CSALDSQYSPLHF
>TRBJ2-1|NA|TRBV6-2/TRBV6-3|many
TGTGCCAGCGTCAATGACGGCACCAACAATGAGCAGTTCTTC
CASVNDGTNNEQFF
>TRBJ2-3|NA|TRBV5-1|many
TGCGCCAGCAGCTTGGACGGGGTTGTGATTTGGGATACGCAGTATTTT
CASSLDGVVIWDTQYF
>TRBJ2-2|NA|TRBV7-8|many
TGTGCCAGCAGCTTTTTGGCTAAACGCTGGGAGCTGTTTTTT
CASSFLAKRWELFF
>TRBJ1-3|NA|TRBV10-3|many
TGTGCCATCAGTTCTTACACTGCCTCTGGAAACACCATATATTTT
CAISSYTASGNTIYF
>TRBJ1-5|NA|TRBV30|few
TGTGCCTGGAGTAAACAAAGCAATCAGCCCCAGCATTTT
CAWSKQSNQPQHF
>TRBJ2-7|NA|TRBV7-9|few
TGTGCCAGCAGCTTAGCGCAAAGGGGATCCTACGAGCAGTACTTC
CASSLAQRGSYEQYF
>TRBJ2-3|TRBD1|TRBV5-1|NA
TGCGCCAGCAGCCGCACAGGGGGCCGGTCCACAGATACGCAGTATTTT
CASSRTGGRSTDTQYF
>TRBJ2-5|NA|TRBV11-2|many
TGTGCCAGCAGCTTAGATGGGGGGACCCAGTACTTC
CASSLDGGTQYF
>TRBJ1-2|TRBD1|TRBV11-2|few
TGTGCCAGCAGCACAGGGGGTCCATATGGCTACACCTTC
CASSTGGPYGYTF
>TRBJ2-3|TRBD2|TRBV9|NA
TGTGCCAGCAGCGTAGCCTCGGGGGGGGCCGCAGAAGATACGCAGTATTTT
CASSVASGGAAEDTQYF
>TRBJ1-3|TRBD1|TRBV5-1|few
TGCGCCAGCAGTTTGGGACAGACCCTCTCTGGAAACACCATATATTTT
CASSLGQTLSGNTIYF
>TRBJ1-2|NA|TRBV10-2|NA
TGCGCCAGCAGTGAGGGCAGAGACTATGGCTACACCTTC
CASSEGRDYGYTF